The 14 T cell receptor beta chains presented below share a single source sample, sequenced in a study of cytomegalovirus exposure and HLA in healthy donors. Primers included in the PCR were 60 Vbeta and 13 Jbeta primers. The method was immunoSEQ multiplex PCR; TCRdb's version includes in-frame clones alone and lacks a portion of them. The sample lists roughly 180,000 clones; roughly 74% were seen once. Sequenced: PBMCs. All receptors come from a woman younger than 45 in good health and CMV-seropositive.

The chain employs TRBV5-1 and TRBJ1-2; D may be TRBD1 (6 bases). There are 16 residues in the CDR3. CDR1 and CDR2 (germline): SGHRS, YFSETQ. The germline V and J ends were trimmed by 0 bases and 7 bases, with 19 bases remaining between them. CDR3 in DNA: TGCGCCAGCAGCTTGGCCGCAGGGGCTAGCGGTTCTGGCTACACCTTC. It yields the protein CASSLAAGASGSGYTF.

Here the CDR3 reads CASSLSGQGAREQYF. CDR3 nucleotide sequence: TGTGCCAGCAGTTTATCTGGACAGGGGGCGAGAGAGCAGTACTTC. The chain uses TRBV28 and TRBJ2-7; 11 bases are a match to TRBD1. V was clipped by 1 base and J by 7 bases; unmatched bases: 6. Germline lookup yields CDR1 MDHEN and CDR2 SYDVKM. The CDR3 has 15 amino acids.

The rearrangement uses TRBV28 and TRBJ2-7, with D maybe TRBD2 (5 bases). V was clipped by 3 bases and J by 0 bases, with 15 bases between them. CDR3 length: 16 amino acids. Germline CDR1 is MDHEN and CDR2 is SYDVKM. The CDR3 region has the DNA TGTGCCAGCAGTTTGGCCCGGGGTGTGGGCTCCTACGAGCAGTACTTC. As protein: CASSLARGVGSYEQYF.

The rearrangement links TRBV27 to TRBJ1-2; D call uncertain. The length of the CDR3 is 12 residues. Germline V lookup: CDR1 MNHEY, CDR2 SMNVEV (reference sequence). Trimming stripped 7 bases from V and 2 bases from J, with 8 bases between. The CDR3 reads CASMSANYGYTF. The CDR3 coding sequence is TGTGCCAGCATGAGTGCCAACTATGGCTACACCTTC.

This rearrangement joins TRBV13 to TRBJ1-1; 9 bases agree with TRBD1. CDR1 and CDR2 (germline): PRHDT, FYEKMQ (reference sequence). V shed 4 bases, J shed 1 base, and the junction held 7 bases outside the gene matches. This CDR3 is built from 16 residues. This chain's CDR3 is CASSYRTGAGNTEAFF. CDR3 sequence (DNA): TGTGCCAGCAGCTACCGGACAGGGGCCGGGAACACTGAAGCTTTCTTT.

This clone was detected only once. The chain recombines TRBV7-2 with TRBJ2-7; 7 bases are shared with TRBD1. After removal of 3 bases from V and 5 bases from J, the junction contained 1 base not matched to a gene. This CDR3 contains 12 residues. The germline CDR1 and CDR2 sequences are SGHTA and FQGNSA. This chain's CDR3 is CASSFTGDEQYF. The CDR3 coding sequence is TGTGCCAGCAGCTTTACAGGGGACGAGCAGTACTTC.

This chain connects TRBV6-1 to TRBJ1-2; D may be TRBD1 (5 bases). This CDR3 is 14 amino acids long. Germline V gene sequence: CDR1 MNHNS, CDR2 SASEGT. V shed 6 bases and J shed 0 bases, with 11 bases lying between them. CDR3 region: CASRDPGANYGYTF. Written as DNA, the CDR3 is TGTGCCAGCAGGGACCCGGGGGCTAACTATGGCTACACCTTC.

The V and J genes are TRBV7-9 and TRBJ2-3; weak D call: TRBD1 (6 bases). Germline lookup yields CDR1 SEHNR and CDR2 FQNEAQ (reference sequence). This CDR3 has 15 residues. With 1 base removed from V and 4 bases from J, the gap between germline ends came to 12 bases. CDR3 in amino acids: CASSLDRVGADTQYF. The CDR3 nucleotides read TGTGCCAGCAGCTTAGACAGGGTTGGTGCAGATACGCAGTATTTT.

The chain has TRBV6-5 and TRBJ2-5; 7 bases map to TRBD2. This CDR3 comprises 15 residues. CDR1 and CDR2 from the germline V gene are MNHEY and SVGAGI. V was pared by 6 bases and J by 4 bases, with 11 bases of the junction left unmatched. The DNA for the CDR3 is TGTGCCAGCAGAGCCGGCGGGAGTTTGCGAGAGACCCAGTACTTC. This sequence encodes CASRAGGSLRETQYF.

The rearrangement uses TRBV6-1 and TRBJ1-1; D remains ambiguous. Germline V gene lookup returns CDR1 MNHNS and CDR2 SASEGT. This CDR3 has 14 amino acids. Trimming cost V 3 bases and J 0 bases, with 8 bases left between them. The DNA of the CDR3 is TGTGCCAGCAGTGAGAGGGTACTGAACACTGAAGCTTTCTTT. This sequence encodes CASSERVLNTEAFF.

The chain combines TRBV7-2 with TRBJ2-2, with 7 positions matching TRBD2. The junction had 11 bases not matched to a gene; V was cut back by 1 base and J by 3 bases. From germline, CDR1 is SGHTA and CDR2 FQGNSA. The CDR3 sequence is 18 residues long. CDR3 sequence (DNA): TGTGCCAGCAGCTTAGAAGGGATCGGGGGGACCTACACCGGGGAGCTGTTTTTT. Amino acid sequence: CASSLEGIGGTYTGELFF. Drawing the rest from reference TRBV7-2 and TRBJ2-2, the complete variable domain is GAGVSQSPSNKVTEKGKDVELRCDPISGHTALYWYRQSLGQGLEFLIYFQGNSAPDKSGLPSDRFSAERTGGSVSTLTIQRTQQEDSAVYLCASSLEGIGGTYTGELFFGEGSRLTVL.

The CDR3 nucleotides read TGTGCCAGCAGCGTATCGGTCGGGGGGAGAGATACGCAGTATTTT. It is translated as CASSVSVGGRDTQYF. The V gene is TRBV9, the J gene TRBJ2-3; 7 bases align to TRBD2. The CDR3 covers 15 residues. Germline V CDR1 and CDR2: SGDLS, YYNGEE. V lost 1 base and J lost 5; bases outside the gene matches: 7.

This clone has just one count. The V call is TRBV2, the J call TRBJ1-2; 11 bases fit TRBD1. Germline V lookup: CDR1 SNHLY, CDR2 FYNNEI. This CDR3 region has 12 residues. The V gene end was trimmed by 8 bases and the J gene end by 10 bases; junction bases not matched to a gene: 6. CDR3 sequence (DNA): TGTGCCAGCGGACCGGGACAGGGGGTCTACACCTTC. It specifies CASGPGQGVYTF.

The J gene is TRBJ2-1, the V gene TRBV2; TRBD2 agrees at 10 bases. V dropped 3 bases and J dropped 8; count of bases not matched to a gene: 4. Germline V gives CDR1 SNHLY, CDR2 FYNNEI. This CDR3 is 14 amino acids long. CDR3 sequence: CASSDRAGGHEQFF. CDR3 nucleotides: TGTGCCAGCAGTGATCGAGCGGGGGGGCATGAGCAGTTCTTC.